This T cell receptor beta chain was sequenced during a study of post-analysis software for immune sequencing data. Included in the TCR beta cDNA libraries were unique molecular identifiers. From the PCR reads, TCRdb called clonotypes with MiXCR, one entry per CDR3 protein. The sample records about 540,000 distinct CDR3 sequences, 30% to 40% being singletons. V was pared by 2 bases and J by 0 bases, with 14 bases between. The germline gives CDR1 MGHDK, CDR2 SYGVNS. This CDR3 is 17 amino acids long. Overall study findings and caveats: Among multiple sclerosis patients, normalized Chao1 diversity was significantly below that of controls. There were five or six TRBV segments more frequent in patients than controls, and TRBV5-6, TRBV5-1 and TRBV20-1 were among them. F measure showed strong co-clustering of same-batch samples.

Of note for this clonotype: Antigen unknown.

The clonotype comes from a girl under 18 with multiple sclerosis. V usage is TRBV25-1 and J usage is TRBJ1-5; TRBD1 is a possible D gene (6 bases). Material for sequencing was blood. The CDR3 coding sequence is TGTGCCAGCAGTGAAGGGGGGGGGGCCTATAGCAATCAGCCCCAGCATTTT. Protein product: CASSEGGGAYSNQPQHF.